This entry describes one TCR beta chain. The antigen is unknown. This sample was taken from a study of T cell repertoires in cytomegalovirus infection. Study-wide context: Based on public TCR beta signatures, there were indications of CMV infection and of a matching HLA type. Overall study results and limits: Dominant in the ex vivo response were TCR beta clonotypes restricted by HLA-C and specific for CMV.

Germline values: CDR1 MNHNS, CDR2 SASEGT. The CDR3 has 15 amino acids. V lost 5 bases and J lost 4; bases outside the gene matches: 9. In TCRdb, the reads were re-called with MiXCR into one record per CDR3 protein. Among about half a million distinct CDR3 sequences listed, 42% were seen once. The material was cultured PBMCs, obtained from culture after CMV antigen stimulation. The receptor was derived from a human donor in good health (CMV status not recorded). Some clones in this sample may be carry-over from other donors' samples. The V and J genes are TRBV6-1 and TRBJ2-3, with 7 bases fitting TRBD1. CDR3 bases: TGTGCCAGCAGTTACGACAGGGAAAGGTCAGATACGCAGTATTTT. It specifies CASSYDRERSDTQYF.